This T cell receptor beta chain was sequenced in a study of blood T cell repertoires in COVID-19. As for the study in general: Whether acute or convalescent, the COVID-19 samples came from the United States, Italy and Spain.

Recruitment covered over 20 US areas and drew participants whose ages spanned 18 to 89 years. During the 2 weeks before they entered the study, exposed participants had met someone with a PCR-confirmed or clinician-diagnosed COVID-19 case. This clone was detected only a few times. TCRdb keeps only in-frame clones here, not all; method: immunoSEQ multiplex PCR. The sample shows around 250,000 clones, approximately 82% of them seen only once. This receptor was taken from a man aged 35 to 55 who had been exposed to COVID-19. Material for sequencing was PBMCs or T cells enriched from blood (not recorded which).

CDR3: CASSYRDRAVAPHSYNEQFF. The CDR3 DNA reads TGTGCCAGCAGCTACCGGGACAGGGCCGTGGCCCCACACTCCTACAATGAGCAGTTCTTC. The chain uses TRBV6-7 and TRBJ2-1, with 9 bases aligning to TRBD1. TRBV6-7 is filed as an ORF, its function uncertain. The CDR3 is 20 amino acids. J gave up 0 bases and V 6 bases, and 18 bases lay outside the gene matches.